A selection of T cell receptor beta chains follows, all from one sample in a study of OX40 agonist ivuxolimab in advanced cancers. Sequencing was performed with immunoSEQ multiplex PCR; in TCRdb, only in-frame clones are kept and a portion is missing. Of tens of thousands of clones listed, 75% to 90% were seen once; the top ten hold 4.8%. This material consisted of CD4+ or CD8+ T cells sorted from blood, taken in a trial of the OX40 agonist ivuxolimab. The source is an adult with an advanced solid tumor such as melanoma, head and neck, liver or kidney cancer. Both conserved end residues are part of each CDR3. D genes are given only for firm matches. Clone size is shown for a subset of rows, as once, few, many or a class of expanded clone.

CDR3	DNA	D	V	J	size
CASSISGQGIYGYTF	TGTGCCAGCAGTATTTCGGGACAGGGAATCTATGGCTACACCTTC	TRBD1	TRBV6-5	TRBJ1-2	.
CASSFSRRTDTQYF	TGTGCCAGCAGCTTTAGCAGGCGGACAGATACGCAGTATTTT	.	TRBV11-3	TRBJ2-3	.
CASSSGGASGNTIYF	TGTGCCAGCAGTTCGGGCGGGGCCTCTGGAAACACCATATATTTT	.	TRBV6-6	TRBJ1-3	.
CASSVEGGGYGYTF	TGTGCCAGCAGTGTCGAAGGGGGCGGCTATGGCTACACCTTC	TRBD1	TRBV6-1	TRBJ1-2	few
CAWSVSHQETQYF	TGTGCCTGGAGTGTTTCCCACCAAGAGACCCAGTACTTC	.	TRBV30	TRBJ2-5	.
CASSLPQGERTEAFF	TGTGCCAGCAGCCTCCCACAGGGGGAGCGCACTGAAGCTTTCTTT	TRBD1	TRBV7-9	TRBJ1-1	.
CASSPPSGARYEQYF	TGTGCCAGCAGCCCCCCCAGCGGAGCTCGGTACGAGCAGTACTTC	.	TRBV7-2	TRBJ2-7	.
CAWTPPVRETQYF	TGTGCCTGGACTCCTCCGGTGAGGGAGACCCAGTACTTC	.	TRBV30	TRBJ2-5	.
CASSAGRGGGETQYF	TGCGCCAGCAGCGCGGGGCGGGGGGGCGGAGAGACCCAGTACTTC	TRBD2	TRBV4-1	TRBJ2-5	once
CASSRMRAGGPEQFF	TGCGCCAGCAGCCGAATGCGGGCGGGGGGGCCAGAGCAGTTCTTC	TRBD2	TRBV5-1	TRBJ2-1	once
CASSRTGASQPQHF	TGTGCCAGCAGTAGGACAGGGGCTAGTCAGCCCCAGCATTTT	TRBD1	TRBV2	TRBJ1-5	once
CASTVSRGPYGYTF	TGTGCCAGCACCGTTAGTCGGGGCCCCTATGGCTACACCTTC	.	TRBV11-2	TRBJ1-2	.
CASSLRPSPGANTGELFF	TGTGCCAGCAGCTTAAGGCCCTCGCCCGGGGCGAACACCGGGGAGCTGTTTTTT	.	TRBV11-2	TRBJ2-2	.
CASSQFLGQGIFAF	TGCGCCAGCAGCCAATTCTTGGGACAGGGTATTTTCGCCTTC	TRBD1	TRBV4-1	TRBJ1-2	.
CASSLVGGMNTGELFF	TGTGCCAGCAGCTTAGTCGGGGGGATGAACACCGGGGAGCTGTTTTTT	TRBD2	TRBV7-3	TRBJ2-2	.
CASSLGQGVRETQYF	TGCGCCAGCAGCTTGGGGCAGGGGGTGAGGGAGACCCAGTACTTC	TRBD1	TRBV5-1	TRBJ2-5	.
CASSEALVTANSPLHF	TGTGCCAGCAGTGAAGCGCTTGTGACAGCTAATTCACCCCTCCACTTT	.	TRBV6-1	TRBJ1-6	.
CASSYTSGVTFF	TGTGCCAGCAGTTATACTAGCGGGGTCACGTTCTTC	TRBD2	TRBV6-5	TRBJ2-1	.
CASSSSDATWSDEQFF	TGCGCCAGCAGCTCTTCGGACGCAACTTGGTCGGATGAGCAGTTCTTC	.	TRBV5-1	TRBJ2-1	.
CASSLPGLSYTF	TGTGCCAGCAGCTTGCCAGGGTTAAGCTACACCTTC	.	TRBV5-4	TRBJ1-2	.
CASSPLRDSPLHF	TGTGCCAGCAGCCCCTTACGGGATTCACCCCTCCACTTT	.	TRBV27	TRBJ1-6	.
CAISGGTRATQYF	TGTGCCATCAGTGGGGGGACTAGGGCGACCCAGTACTTC	TRBD2	TRBV10-3	TRBJ2-5	.
CASSEGTKLYGYTF	TGTGCCAGCAGTGAAGGAACTAAACTCTATGGCTACACCTTC	.	TRBV6-1	TRBJ1-2	.
CASRTGGSNYGYTF	TGTGCCAGCAGAACAGGGGGCTCTAACTATGGCTACACCTTC	TRBD1	TRBV27	TRBJ1-2	.
CASSQSGNIQYF	TGCGCCAGCAGCCAATCCGGAAACATTCAGTACTTC	.	TRBV4-1	TRBJ2-4	.
CASSQDYFGNTEAFF	TGCGCCAGCAGCCAAGATTATTTTGGGAACACTGAAGCTTTCTTT	.	TRBV4-1	TRBJ1-1	few
CASSRQGAGEQPQHF	TGTGCCAGCTCACGGCAGGGGGCAGGGGAGCAGCCCCAGCATTTT	TRBD1	TRBV18	TRBJ1-5	.
CASSSDGNTEAFF	TGTGCCAGCAGCTCGGACGGGAACACTGAAGCTTTCTTT	.	TRBV7-3	TRBJ1-1	.
CASSQLDSSTDTQYF	TGTGCCAGCAGCCAACTGGACAGCAGCACAGATACGCAGTATTTT	.	TRBV2	TRBJ2-3	.
CASSVGQGAHEQYF	TGTGCCAGCAGCGTAGGACAGGGGGCCCACGAGCAGTACTTC	TRBD1	TRBV9	TRBJ2-7	.
CSVVGSTRTDTQYF	TGCAGCGTCGTAGGGAGTACGCGGACAGATACGCAGTATTTT	.	TRBV29-1	TRBJ2-3	.